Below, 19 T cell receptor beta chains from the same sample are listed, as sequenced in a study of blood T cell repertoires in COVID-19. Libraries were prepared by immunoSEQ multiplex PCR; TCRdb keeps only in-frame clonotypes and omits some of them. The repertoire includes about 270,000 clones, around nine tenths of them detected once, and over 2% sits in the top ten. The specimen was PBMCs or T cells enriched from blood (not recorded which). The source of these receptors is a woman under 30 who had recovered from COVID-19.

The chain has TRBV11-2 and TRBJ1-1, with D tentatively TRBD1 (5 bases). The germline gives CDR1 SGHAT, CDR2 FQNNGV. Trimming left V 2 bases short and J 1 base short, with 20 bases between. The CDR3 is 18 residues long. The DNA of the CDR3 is TGTGCCAGCAGCTTAATTCGGCGTCGGGGGGGTCAGAACACTGAAGCTTTCTTT. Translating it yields CASSLIRRRGGQNTEAFF.

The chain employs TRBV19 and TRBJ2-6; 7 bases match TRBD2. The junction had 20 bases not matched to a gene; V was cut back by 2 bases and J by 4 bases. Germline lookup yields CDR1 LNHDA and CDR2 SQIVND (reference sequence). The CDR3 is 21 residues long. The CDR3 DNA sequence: TGTGCCAGTAGTATACTCGTCTGGAAACTAGCGCACCTGGGGGGGGCCAACGTCCTGACTTTC. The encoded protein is CASSILVWKLAHLGGANVLTF.

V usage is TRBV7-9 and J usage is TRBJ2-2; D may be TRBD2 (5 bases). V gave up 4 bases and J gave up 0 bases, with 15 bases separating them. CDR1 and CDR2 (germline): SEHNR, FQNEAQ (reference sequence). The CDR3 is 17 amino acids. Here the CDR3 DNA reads TGTGCCAGCAGCTCCCCCTCCGGGAATTCGAACACCGGGGAGCTGTTTTTT. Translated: CASSSPSGNSNTGELFF.

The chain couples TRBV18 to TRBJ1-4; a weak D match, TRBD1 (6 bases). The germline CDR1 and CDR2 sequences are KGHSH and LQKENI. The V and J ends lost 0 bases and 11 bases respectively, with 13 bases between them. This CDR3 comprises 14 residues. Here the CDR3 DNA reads TGTGCCAGCTCACCACCCGCGGGGGGCGGGAAACTGTTTTTT. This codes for CASSPPAGGGKLFF.

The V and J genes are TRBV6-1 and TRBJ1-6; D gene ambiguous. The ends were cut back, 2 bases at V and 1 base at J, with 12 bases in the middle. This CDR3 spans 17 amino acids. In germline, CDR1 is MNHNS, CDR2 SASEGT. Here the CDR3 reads CASSETEVASYNSPLHF. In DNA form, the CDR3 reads TGTGCCAGCAGTGAAACCGAAGTGGCTTCCTATAATTCACCCCTCCACTTT.

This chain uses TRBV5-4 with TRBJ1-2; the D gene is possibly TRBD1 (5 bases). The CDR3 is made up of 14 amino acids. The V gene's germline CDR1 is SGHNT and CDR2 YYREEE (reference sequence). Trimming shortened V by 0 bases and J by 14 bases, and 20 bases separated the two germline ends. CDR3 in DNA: TGTGCCAGCAGCTTGGCCGCGGGACCAAGAGCCATAACCTTC. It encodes CASSLAAGPRAITF.

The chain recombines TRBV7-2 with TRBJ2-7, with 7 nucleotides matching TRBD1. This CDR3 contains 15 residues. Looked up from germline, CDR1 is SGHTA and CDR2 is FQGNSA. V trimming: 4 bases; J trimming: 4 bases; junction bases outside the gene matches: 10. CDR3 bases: TGTGCCAGCAGCTACGGACAGGATCTGGGTTACGAGCAGTACTTC. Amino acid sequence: CASSYGQDLGYEQYF.

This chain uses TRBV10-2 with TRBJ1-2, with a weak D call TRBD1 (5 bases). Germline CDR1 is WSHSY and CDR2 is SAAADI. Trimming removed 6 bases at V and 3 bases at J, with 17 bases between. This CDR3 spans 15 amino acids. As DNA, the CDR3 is TGCGCCAGCAGGGATCTGTCTAGACAGCACTATGGCTACACCTTC. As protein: CASRDLSRQHYGYTF.

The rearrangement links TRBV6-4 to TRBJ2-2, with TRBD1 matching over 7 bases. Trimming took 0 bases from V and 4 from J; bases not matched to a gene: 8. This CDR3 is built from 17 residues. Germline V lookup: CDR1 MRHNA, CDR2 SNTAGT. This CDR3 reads CASSDSMRGRITGELFF. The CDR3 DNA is TGTGCCAGCAGTGACTCGATGAGGGGGCGGATCACCGGGGAGCTGTTTTTT.

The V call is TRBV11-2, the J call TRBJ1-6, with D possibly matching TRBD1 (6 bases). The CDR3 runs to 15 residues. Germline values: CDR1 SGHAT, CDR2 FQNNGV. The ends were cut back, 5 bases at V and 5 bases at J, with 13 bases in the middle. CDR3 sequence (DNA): TGTGCCAGCAGCCTACAGGGAGAGGATAATTCACCCCTCCACTTT. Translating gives CASSLQGEDNSPLHF.

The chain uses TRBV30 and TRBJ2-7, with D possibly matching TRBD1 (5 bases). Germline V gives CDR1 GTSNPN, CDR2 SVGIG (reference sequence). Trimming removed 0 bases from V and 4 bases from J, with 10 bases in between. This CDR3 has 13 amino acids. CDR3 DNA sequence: TGTGCCTGGAGTGTACAGGTCGGGTACGAGCAGTACTTC. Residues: CAWSVQVGYEQYF. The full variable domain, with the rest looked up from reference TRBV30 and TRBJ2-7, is SQTIHQWPATLVQPVGSPLSLECTVEGTSNPNLYWYRQAAGRGLQLLFYSVGIGQISSEVPQNLSASRPQDRQFILSSKKLLLSDSGFYLCAWSVQVGYEQYFGPGTRLTVT.

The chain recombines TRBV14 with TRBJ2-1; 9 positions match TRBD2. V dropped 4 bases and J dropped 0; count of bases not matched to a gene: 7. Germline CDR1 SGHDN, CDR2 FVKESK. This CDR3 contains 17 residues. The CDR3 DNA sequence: TGTGCCAGCAGCCCGTGGGTAGCGGGAGACTCCTACAATGAGCAGTTCTTC. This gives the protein CASSPWVAGDSYNEQFF.

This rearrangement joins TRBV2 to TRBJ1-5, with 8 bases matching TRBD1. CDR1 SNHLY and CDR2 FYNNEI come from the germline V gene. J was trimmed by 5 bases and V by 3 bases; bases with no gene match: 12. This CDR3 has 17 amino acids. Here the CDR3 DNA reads TGTGCCAGCAGTGAGCTAGGACAGGGTTATGTGTATCAGCCCCAGCATTTT. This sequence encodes CASSELGQGYVYQPQHF.

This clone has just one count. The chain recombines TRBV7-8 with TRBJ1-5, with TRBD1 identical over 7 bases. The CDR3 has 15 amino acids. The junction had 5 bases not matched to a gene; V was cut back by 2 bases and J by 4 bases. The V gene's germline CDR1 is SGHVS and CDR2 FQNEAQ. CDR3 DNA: TGTGCCAGCAGCTTAATGACAGGGCCAAATCAGCCCCAGCATTTT. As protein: CASSLMTGPNQPQHF.

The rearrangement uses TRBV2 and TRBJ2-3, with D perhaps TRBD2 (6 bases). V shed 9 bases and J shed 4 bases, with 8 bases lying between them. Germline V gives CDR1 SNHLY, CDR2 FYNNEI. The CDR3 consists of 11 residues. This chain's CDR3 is CARTSPDTQYF. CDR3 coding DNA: TGTGCCAGAACTAGCCCAGATACGCAGTATTTT. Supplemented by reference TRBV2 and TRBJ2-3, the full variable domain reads EPEVTQTPSHQVTQMGQEVILRCVPISNHLYFYWYRQILGQKVEFLVSFYNNEISEKSEIFDDQFSVERPDGSNFTLKIRSTKLEDSAMYFCARTSPDTQYFGPGTRLTVL.

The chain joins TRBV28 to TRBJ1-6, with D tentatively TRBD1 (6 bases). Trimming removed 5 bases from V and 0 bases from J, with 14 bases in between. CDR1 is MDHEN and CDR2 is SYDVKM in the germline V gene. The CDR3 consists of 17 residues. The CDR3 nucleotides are TGTGCCAGCAGTACCACAGGGAGGGCCTCCTATAATTCACCCCTCCACTTT. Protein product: CASSTTGRASYNSPLHF.

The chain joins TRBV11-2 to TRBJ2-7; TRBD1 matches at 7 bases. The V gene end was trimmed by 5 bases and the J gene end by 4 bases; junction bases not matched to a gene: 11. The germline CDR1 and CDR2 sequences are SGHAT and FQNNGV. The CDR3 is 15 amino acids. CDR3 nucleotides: TGTGCCAGCAGCCGAATAGGGGACAGTCGTTACGAGCAGTACTTC. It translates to CASSRIGDSRYEQYF.

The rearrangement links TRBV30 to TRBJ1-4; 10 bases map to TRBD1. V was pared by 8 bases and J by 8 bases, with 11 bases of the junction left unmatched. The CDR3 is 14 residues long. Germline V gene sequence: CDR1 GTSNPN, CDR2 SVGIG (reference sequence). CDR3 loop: CATVDRGPGEKLFF. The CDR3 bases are TGTGCCACCGTCGACAGGGGGCCGGGGGAAAAACTGTTTTTT.

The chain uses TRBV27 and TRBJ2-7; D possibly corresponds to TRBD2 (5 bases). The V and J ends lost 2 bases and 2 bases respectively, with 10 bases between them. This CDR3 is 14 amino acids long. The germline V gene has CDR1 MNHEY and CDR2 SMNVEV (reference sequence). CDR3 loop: CASSLLGATYEQYF. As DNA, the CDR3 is TGTGCCAGCAGTTTACTGGGAGCCACCTACGAGCAGTACTTC.